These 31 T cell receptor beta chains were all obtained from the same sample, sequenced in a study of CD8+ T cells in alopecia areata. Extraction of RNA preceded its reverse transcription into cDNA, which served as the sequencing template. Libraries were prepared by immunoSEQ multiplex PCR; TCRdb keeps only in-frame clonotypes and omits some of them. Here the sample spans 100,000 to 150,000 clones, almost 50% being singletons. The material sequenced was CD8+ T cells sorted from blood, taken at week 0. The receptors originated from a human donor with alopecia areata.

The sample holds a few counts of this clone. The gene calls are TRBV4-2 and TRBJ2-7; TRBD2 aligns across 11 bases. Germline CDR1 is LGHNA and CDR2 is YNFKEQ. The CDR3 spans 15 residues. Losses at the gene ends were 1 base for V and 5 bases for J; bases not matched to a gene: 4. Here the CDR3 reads CASSQVAGGRDEQYF. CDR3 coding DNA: TGTGCCAGCAGCCAAGTAGCGGGGGGGCGCGACGAGCAGTACTTC.

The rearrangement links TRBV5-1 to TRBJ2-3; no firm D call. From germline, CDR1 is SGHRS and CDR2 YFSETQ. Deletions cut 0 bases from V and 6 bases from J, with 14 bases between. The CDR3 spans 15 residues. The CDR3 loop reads CASSLVPRARDTQYF. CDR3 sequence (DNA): TGCGCCAGCAGCTTGGTCCCCCGGGCCCGGGATACGCAGTATTTT.

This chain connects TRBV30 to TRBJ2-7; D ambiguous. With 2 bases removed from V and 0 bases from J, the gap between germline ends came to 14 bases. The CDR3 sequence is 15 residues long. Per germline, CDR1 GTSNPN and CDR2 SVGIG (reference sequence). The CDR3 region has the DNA TGTGCCTGGAGTTTTGGGCCTCTGAGCTCCTACGAGCAGTACTTC. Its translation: CAWSFGPLSSYEQYF.

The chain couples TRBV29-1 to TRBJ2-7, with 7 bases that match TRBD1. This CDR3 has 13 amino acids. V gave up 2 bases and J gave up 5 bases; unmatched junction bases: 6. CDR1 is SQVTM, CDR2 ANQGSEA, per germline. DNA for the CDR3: TGCAGCGTTGAAACCGCTACAGGGGACGAGCAGTACTTC. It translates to CSVETATGDEQYF.

The CDR3, as DNA: TGCAGTGCTTTCGACAGGTACGAGCAGTACTTC. Translation: CSAFDRYEQYF. The chain carries TRBV20-1 and TRBJ2-7, with D maybe TRBD1 (6 bases). Germline lookup yields CDR1 DFQATT and CDR2 SNEGSKA (reference sequence). The CDR3 consists of 11 residues. The V end lost 5 bases, the J end lost 4 bases, and 9 bases lay between the germline ends.

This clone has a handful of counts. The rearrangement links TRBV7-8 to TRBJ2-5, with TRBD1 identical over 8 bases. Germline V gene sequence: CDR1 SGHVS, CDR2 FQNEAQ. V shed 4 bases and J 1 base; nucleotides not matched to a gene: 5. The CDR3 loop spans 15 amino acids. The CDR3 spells CASSSRQGRQETQYF. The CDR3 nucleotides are TGTGCCAGCAGCTCAAGACAGGGGCGCCAAGAGACCCAGTACTTC.

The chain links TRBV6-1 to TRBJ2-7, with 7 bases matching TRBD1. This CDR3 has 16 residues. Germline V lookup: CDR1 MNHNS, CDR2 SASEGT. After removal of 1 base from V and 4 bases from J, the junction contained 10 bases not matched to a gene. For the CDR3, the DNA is TGTGCCAGCAGTGAAGAAGAGGGGGCTTTGGTTTACGAGCAGTACTTC. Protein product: CASSEEEGALVYEQYF.

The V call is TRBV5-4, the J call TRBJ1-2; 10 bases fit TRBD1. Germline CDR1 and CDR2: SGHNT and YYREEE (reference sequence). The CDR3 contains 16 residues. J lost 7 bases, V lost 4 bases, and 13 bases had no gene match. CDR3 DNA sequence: TGTGCCAGCAGCCCCGACCAGGACAGGGGGATCTTTGGCTACACCTTC. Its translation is CASSPDQDRGIFGYTF.

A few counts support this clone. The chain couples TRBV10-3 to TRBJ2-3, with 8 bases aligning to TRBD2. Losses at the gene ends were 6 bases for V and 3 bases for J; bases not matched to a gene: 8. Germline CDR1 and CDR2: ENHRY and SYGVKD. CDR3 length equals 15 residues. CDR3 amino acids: CAIRVGGAVTDTQYF. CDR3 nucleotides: TGTGCCATCAGGGTCGGGGGGGCCGTTACAGATACGCAGTATTTT.

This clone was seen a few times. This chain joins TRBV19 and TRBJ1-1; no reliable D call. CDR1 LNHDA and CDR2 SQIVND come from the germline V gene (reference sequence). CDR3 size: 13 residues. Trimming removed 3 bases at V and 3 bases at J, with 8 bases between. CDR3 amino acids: CASSMFGDTEAFF. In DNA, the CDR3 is TGTGCCAGTAGTATGTTTGGGGACACTGAAGCTTTCTTT.

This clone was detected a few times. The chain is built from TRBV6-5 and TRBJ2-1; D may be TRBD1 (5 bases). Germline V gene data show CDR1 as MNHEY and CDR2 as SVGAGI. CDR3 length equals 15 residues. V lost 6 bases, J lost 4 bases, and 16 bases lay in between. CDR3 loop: CASSPGLDEYNEQFF. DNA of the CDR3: TGTGCCAGCAGCCCAGGGCTAGACGAGTACAATGAGCAGTTCTTC.

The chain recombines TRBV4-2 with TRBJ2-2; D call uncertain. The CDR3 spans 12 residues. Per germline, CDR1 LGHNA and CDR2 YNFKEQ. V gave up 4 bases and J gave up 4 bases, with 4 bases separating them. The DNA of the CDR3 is TGTGCCAGCAGCCCATTCACCGGGGAGCTGTTTTTT. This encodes CASSPFTGELFF.

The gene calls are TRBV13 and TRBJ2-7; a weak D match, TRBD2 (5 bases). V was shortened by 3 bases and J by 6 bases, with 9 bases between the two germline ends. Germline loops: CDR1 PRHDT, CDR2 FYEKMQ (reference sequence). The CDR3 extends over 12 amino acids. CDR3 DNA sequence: TGTGCCAGCAGCTTCCAAAGCGGCGAGCAGTACTTC. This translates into CASSFQSGEQYF.

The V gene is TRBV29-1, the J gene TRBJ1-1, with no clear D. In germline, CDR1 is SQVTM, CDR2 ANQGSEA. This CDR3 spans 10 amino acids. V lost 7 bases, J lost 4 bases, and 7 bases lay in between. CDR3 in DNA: TGCAGCGCTACTAGCACTGAAGCTTTCTTT. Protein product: CSATSTEAFF.

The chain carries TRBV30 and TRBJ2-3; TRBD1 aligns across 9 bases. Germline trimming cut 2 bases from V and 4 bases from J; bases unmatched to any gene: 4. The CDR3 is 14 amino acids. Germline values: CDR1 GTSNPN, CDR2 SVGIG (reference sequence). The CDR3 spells CAWSRDRVADTQYF. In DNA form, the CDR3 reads TGTGCCTGGAGTCGGGACAGGGTGGCAGATACGCAGTATTTT.

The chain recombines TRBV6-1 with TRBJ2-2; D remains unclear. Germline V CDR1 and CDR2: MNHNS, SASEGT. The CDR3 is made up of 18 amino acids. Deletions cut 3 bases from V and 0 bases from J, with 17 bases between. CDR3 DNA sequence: TGTGCCAGCAGTGATTCCCCCACTGGTAACGCGAACACCGGGGAGCTGTTTTTT. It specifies CASSDSPTGNANTGELFF.

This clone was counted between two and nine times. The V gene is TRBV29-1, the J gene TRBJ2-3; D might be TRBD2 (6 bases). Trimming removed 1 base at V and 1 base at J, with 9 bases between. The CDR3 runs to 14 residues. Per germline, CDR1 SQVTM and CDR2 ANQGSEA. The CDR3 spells CSVEGGERTDTQYF. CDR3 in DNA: TGCAGCGTTGAAGGGGGGGAACGCACAGATACGCAGTATTTT.

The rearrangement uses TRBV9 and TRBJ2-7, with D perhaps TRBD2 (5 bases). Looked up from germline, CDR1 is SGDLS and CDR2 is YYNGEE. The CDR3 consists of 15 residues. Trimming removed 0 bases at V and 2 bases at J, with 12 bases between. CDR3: CASSVGEGPAYEQYF. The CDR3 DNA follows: TGTGCCAGCAGCGTAGGTGAGGGTCCCGCCTACGAGCAGTACTTC.

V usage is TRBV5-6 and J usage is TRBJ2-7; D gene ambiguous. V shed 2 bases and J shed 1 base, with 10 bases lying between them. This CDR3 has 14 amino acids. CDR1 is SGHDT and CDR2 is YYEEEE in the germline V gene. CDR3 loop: CASSFLGLSYEQYF. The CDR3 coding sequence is TGTGCCAGCAGCTTTTTGGGCCTTTCCTACGAGCAGTACTTC.

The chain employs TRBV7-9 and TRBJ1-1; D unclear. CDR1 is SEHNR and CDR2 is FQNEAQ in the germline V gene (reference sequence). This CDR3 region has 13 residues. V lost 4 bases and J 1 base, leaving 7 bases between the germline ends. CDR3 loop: CASSSLRNTEAFF. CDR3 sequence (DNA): TGTGCCAGCAGCTCCTTGAGGAACACTGAAGCTTTCTTT.

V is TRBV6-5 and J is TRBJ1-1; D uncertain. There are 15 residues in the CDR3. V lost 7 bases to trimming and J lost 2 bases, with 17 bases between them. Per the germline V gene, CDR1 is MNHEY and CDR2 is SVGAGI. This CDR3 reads CASTKSAETNTEAFF. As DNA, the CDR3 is TGTGCCAGCACCAAAAGCGCGGAAACTAACACTGAAGCTTTCTTT.

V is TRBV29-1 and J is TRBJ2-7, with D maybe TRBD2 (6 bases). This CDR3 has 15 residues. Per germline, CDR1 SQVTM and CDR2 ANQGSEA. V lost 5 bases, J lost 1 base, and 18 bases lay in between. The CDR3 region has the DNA TGCAGCGTTACGGGGGTACAGGACGGTTCCTACGAGCAGTACTTC. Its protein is CSVTGVQDGSYEQYF.

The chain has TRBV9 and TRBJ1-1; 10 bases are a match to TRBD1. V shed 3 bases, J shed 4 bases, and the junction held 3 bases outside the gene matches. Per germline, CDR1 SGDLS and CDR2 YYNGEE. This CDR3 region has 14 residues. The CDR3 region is CASSERTGGTEAFF. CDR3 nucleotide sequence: TGTGCCAGCAGCGAACGGACAGGGGGCACTGAAGCTTTCTTT.

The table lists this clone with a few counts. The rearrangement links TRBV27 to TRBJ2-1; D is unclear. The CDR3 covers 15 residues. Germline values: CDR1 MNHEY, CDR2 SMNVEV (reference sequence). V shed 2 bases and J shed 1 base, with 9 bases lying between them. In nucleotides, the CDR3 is TGTGCCAGCAGTTTAGGACCAGGATCCTACAATGAGCAGTTCTTC. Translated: CASSLGPGSYNEQFF.

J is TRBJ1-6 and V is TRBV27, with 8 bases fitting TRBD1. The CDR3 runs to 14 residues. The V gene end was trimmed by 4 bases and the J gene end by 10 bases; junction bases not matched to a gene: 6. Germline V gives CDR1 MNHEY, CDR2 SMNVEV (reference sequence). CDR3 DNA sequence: TGTGCCAGCAGTTGGACAGGGCAAGGATCACCCCTCCACTTT. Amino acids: CASSWTGQGSPLHF.

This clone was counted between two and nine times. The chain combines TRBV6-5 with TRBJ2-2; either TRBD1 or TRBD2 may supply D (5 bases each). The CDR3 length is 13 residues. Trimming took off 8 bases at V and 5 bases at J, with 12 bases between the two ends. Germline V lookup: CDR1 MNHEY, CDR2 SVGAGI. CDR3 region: CASSEGLTGELFF. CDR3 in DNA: TGTGCCAGCTCCGAGGGGCTTACCGGGGAGCTGTTTTTT.

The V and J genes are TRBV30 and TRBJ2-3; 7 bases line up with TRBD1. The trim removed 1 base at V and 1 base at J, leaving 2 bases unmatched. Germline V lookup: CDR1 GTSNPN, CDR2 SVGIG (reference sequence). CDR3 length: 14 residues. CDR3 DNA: TGTGCCTGGAGTGGGGGGACAGGCACAGATACGCAGTATTTT. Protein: CAWSGGTGTDTQYF.

CDR3 residues: CASSTDREYGYTF. In DNA, the CDR3 is TGTGCCAGCAGCACGGACAGGGAGTATGGCTACACCTTC. J is TRBJ1-2 and V is TRBV6-1; TRBD1 agrees at 8 bases. There are 13 residues in the CDR3. The germline V gene encodes CDR1 MNHNS and CDR2 SASEGT. With V trimmed by 6 bases and J by 5 bases, 5 bases remained unmatched.

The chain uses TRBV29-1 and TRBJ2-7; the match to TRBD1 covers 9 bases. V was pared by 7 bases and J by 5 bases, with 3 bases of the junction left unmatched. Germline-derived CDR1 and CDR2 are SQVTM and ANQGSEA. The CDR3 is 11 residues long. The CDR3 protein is CSGTGEHEQYF. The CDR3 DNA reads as TGCAGCGGGACAGGGGAACACGAGCAGTACTTC.

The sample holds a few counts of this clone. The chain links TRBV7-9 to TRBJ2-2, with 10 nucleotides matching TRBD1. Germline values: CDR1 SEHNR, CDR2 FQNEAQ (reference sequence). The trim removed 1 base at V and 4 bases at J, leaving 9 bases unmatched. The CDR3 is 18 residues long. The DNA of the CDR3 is TGTGCCAGCAGCTTAGGATCCGGGACAGGGGACCTCACCGGGGAGCTGTTTTTT. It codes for CASSLGSGTGDLTGELFF.

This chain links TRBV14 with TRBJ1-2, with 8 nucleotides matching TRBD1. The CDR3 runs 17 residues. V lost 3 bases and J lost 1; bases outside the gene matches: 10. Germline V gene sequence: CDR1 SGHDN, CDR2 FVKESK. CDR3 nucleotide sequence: TGTGCCAGCAGCCAGCCGGGACAGGTCCTCTTTAACTATGGCTACACCTTC. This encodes CASSQPGQVLFNYGYTF. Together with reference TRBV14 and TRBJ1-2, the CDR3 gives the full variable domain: EAGVTQFPSHSVIEKGQTVTLRCDPISGHDNLYWYRRVMGKEIKFLLHFVKESKQDESGMPNNRFLAERTGGTYSTLKVQPAELEDSGVYFCASSQPGQVLFNYGYTFGSGTRLTVV.